One sample yielded the 5 T cell receptor beta chains listed below, sequenced in a study of blood T cell repertoires in COVID-19. Produced via immunoSEQ multiplex PCR; TCRdb's table is partial and in-frame only. Here the sample spans about 300,000 clones, approximately 85% being singletons. The material sequenced was peripheral blood. The receptors originated from a man between 18 and 35 years old with active or convalescent COVID-19.

The chain couples TRBV5-1 to TRBJ1-2, with TRBD1 as a possible D gene (6 bases). V lost 4 bases to trimming and J lost 5 bases, with 18 bases between them. CDR1 and CDR2 from the germline V gene are SGHRS and YFSETQ. There are 15 residues in the CDR3. CDR3 protein: CASSPGPDRIYGYTF. As DNA, the CDR3 is TGCGCCAGCAGCCCGGGACCGGACAGAATTTATGGCTACACCTTC.

The chain joins TRBV3-1 (or the pseudogene TRBV3-2) to TRBJ1-1; D might be TRBD1 (6 bases). V was pared by 3 bases and J by 0 bases, with 14 bases between. Germline loops: CDR1 LGHDT, CDR2 YNNKEL (reference sequence). CDR3 length: 16 residues. CDR3 nucleotide sequence: TGTGCCAGCAGCCACACCGGGACAAGGATGAACACTGAAGCTTTCTTT. Its protein product is CASSHTGTRMNTEAFF.

The chain combines TRBV7-9 with TRBJ2-1; 7 nucleotides match TRBD2. The CDR3 consists of 14 residues. CDR1 and CDR2 (germline): SEHNR, FQNEAQ (reference sequence). V lost 10 bases and J lost 5; bases outside the gene matches: 11. The CDR3 protein is CANATPSGNNEQFF. The CDR3 DNA is TGTGCCAACGCAACCCCTAGCGGCAACAATGAGCAGTTCTTC.

The V call is TRBV5-1, the J call TRBJ2-5; 15 nucleotides align to TRBD2. The V and J ends lost 2 bases and 5 bases, in that order; junction bases with no gene match: 10. Germline values: CDR1 SGHRS, CDR2 YFSETQ. The CDR3 has 18 residues. The CDR3 coding sequence is TGCGCCAGCAGCTTAGGGACTAGCGGGGGGTACGCCCAGGAGACCCAGTACTTC. Its translation: CASSLGTSGGYAQETQYF.

V and J are TRBV24-1 and TRBJ1-5; TRBD1 agrees at 7 bases. The CDR3 extends over 19 amino acids. J lost 4 bases, V lost 4 bases, and 18 bases had no gene match. Germline V gives CDR1 KGHDR, CDR2 SFDVKD. In DNA, the CDR3 is TGTGCCACCAGTGACCCCCGTGGACAGGACCCCTTGGGAAATCAGCCCCAGCATTTT. This sequence encodes CATSDPRGQDPLGNQPQHF.